This T cell receptor beta chain came from a study of cytomegalovirus exposure and HLA in healthy donors. Overall study findings and caveats: For most TCR beta V segments, an earlier analysis put the productive rate at about 90% or about 30% of the time. Indistinguishable V segments such as TRBV6-2 and TRBV6-3 were excluded. High specificity and sensitivity for cytomegalovirus status were reported for the classifier.

Germline CDR1 reads MNHNY; CDR2 reads SVGAGI (reference sequence). This CDR3 contains 14 residues. V was clipped by 5 bases and J by 8 bases; unmatched bases: 10. 13 Jbeta primers and 60 Vbeta primers were used for the PCR. In the study's own analysis: About 83 million unique TCR beta chains, 9 million to 11 million shared, were counted in a later analysis. Clones were read by immunoSEQ multiplex PCR, and TCRdb kept only the in-frame ones, dropping some. Clone size and V and J calls were adopted from that table, with D and trimming inferred from the DNA. The data include 100,000 to 150,000 clones; the top ten clones carry under 2%. Points on this clone: Its antigen remains unidentified.

Material for sequencing was PBMCs. V is TRBV6-6 and J is TRBJ2-7; 9 nucleotides line up with TRBD2. The origin of this receptor is a woman aged 40 to 50 in good health and CMV-seropositive. CDR3 amino acids: CASSPLSGSAKQYF. The CDR3, as DNA: TGTGCCAGCAGTCCCCTTAGCGGGAGCGCCAAGCAGTACTTC.